Listed below are T cell receptor beta chains from one sample, sequenced in a study of OX40 agonist ivuxolimab in advanced cancers. Profiling relied on immunoSEQ multiplex PCR, and the TCRdb table lists in-frame clones only, not all of them. This table holds 75,000 to 95,000 clones, 85% found once. Sequenced here: CD4+ or CD8+ T cells sorted from blood, sampled in a trial of the OX40 agonist ivuxolimab. The source of these receptors is an adult with an advanced solid tumor such as melanoma, head and neck, liver or kidney cancer. CDR3s include the opening cysteine and the closing phenylalanine or tryptophan. Fields, in order: V gene, D gene, J gene, clone size, CDR3 protein, CDR3 DNA. A D gene is named only where the DNA matches it firmly. Only part of the rows carry a size: once, few, many, or a class if the clone is expanded.

v_call: TRBV4-1; d_call: TRBD2; j_call: TRBJ2-1; clone_size: -; cdr3_aa: CASSQQMRTSGYNEQFF; cdr3_nt: TGCGCCAGCAGCCAACAAATGAGGACTAGCGGATACAATGAGCAGTTCTTC
v_call: TRBV6-6; d_call: TRBD2; j_call: TRBJ2-7; clone_size: -; cdr3_aa: CASSYREGGYEQYF; cdr3_nt: TGTGCCAGCAGTTACCGGGAGGGGGGCTACGAGCAGTACTTC
v_call: TRBV7-2; d_call: TRBD2; j_call: TRBJ2-1; clone_size: once; cdr3_aa: CASSLAGTSGNNNEQFF; cdr3_nt: TGTGCCAGCAGCTTAGCCGGGACTAGCGGGAACAACAATGAGCAGTTCTTC
v_call: TRBV19; d_call: TRBD1; j_call: TRBJ1-5; clone_size: -; cdr3_aa: CASSSQGNNQPQHF; cdr3_nt: TGTGCCAGTAGTTCACAGGGGAACAATCAGCCCCAGCATTTT
v_call: TRBV6-5; d_call: TRBD1; j_call: TRBJ1-2; clone_size: -; cdr3_aa: CASNLFGTGVYTF; cdr3_nt: TGTGCCAGCAATCTTTTCGGGACAGGGGTCTACACCTTC
v_call: TRBV7-8; d_call: -; j_call: TRBJ1-2; clone_size: -; cdr3_aa: CASSLGEAAYGYTF; cdr3_nt: TGTGCCAGCAGCCTGGGTGAGGCAGCCTATGGCTACACCTTC
v_call: TRBV5-4; d_call: -; j_call: TRBJ2-2; clone_size: -; cdr3_aa: CASSLSYRDRVELFF; cdr3_nt: TGTGCCAGCAGCTTAAGCTACAGGGACCGTGTGGAGCTGTTTTTT
v_call: TRBV6-5; d_call: -; j_call: TRBJ2-3; clone_size: -; cdr3_aa: CASSRDSGDTQYF; cdr3_nt: TGTGCCAGCAGCAGGGATAGCGGAGATACGCAGTATTTT
v_call: TRBV19; d_call: -; j_call: TRBJ1-1; clone_size: -; cdr3_aa: CASSSPGIHTEAFF; cdr3_nt: TGTGCCAGTAGTAGTCCGGGTATTCACACTGAAGCTTTCTTT
v_call: TRBV6-5; d_call: TRBD2; j_call: TRBJ2-7; clone_size: -; cdr3_aa: CASSSDLAGDEQYF; cdr3_nt: TGTGCCAGCTCCTCCGACCTAGCGGGGGACGAGCAGTACTTC
v_call: TRBV7-2; d_call: -; j_call: TRBJ2-5; clone_size: -; cdr3_aa: CASSYRLREGQETQYF; cdr3_nt: TGTGCCAGCAGCTACCGGTTGCGGGAAGGTCAGGAGACCCAGTACTTC
v_call: TRBV6-5; d_call: -; j_call: TRBJ1-1; clone_size: -; cdr3_aa: CASSRDGLNTEAFF; cdr3_nt: TGTGCCAGCAGCCGCGACGGGCTGAACACTGAAGCTTTCTTT
v_call: TRBV5-8; d_call: TRBD1; j_call: TRBJ2-1; clone_size: -; cdr3_aa: CASSRDRLYNEQFF; cdr3_nt: TGTGCCAGCAGCCGGGACAGGCTGTACAATGAGCAGTTCTTC
v_call: TRBV5-1; d_call: TRBD1; j_call: TRBJ1-1; clone_size: -; cdr3_aa: CASSLATGTGGGNTEAFF; cdr3_nt: TGCGCCAGCAGCTTGGCAACCGGGACAGGGGGCGGGAACACTGAAGCTTTCTTT
v_call: TRBV11-1; d_call: -; j_call: TRBJ2-5; clone_size: once; cdr3_aa: CASSRLDETQYF; cdr3_nt: TGTGCCAGCAGCCGCCTCGATGAGACCCAGTACTTC
v_call: TRBV29-1; d_call: -; j_call: TRBJ2-4; clone_size: -; cdr3_aa: CSALWLTSFQYF; cdr3_nt: TGCAGCGCCCTATGGCTTACAAGTTTTCAGTACTTC
v_call: TRBV7-7; d_call: TRBD2; j_call: TRBJ2-1; clone_size: once; cdr3_aa: CASSLGLAGNGEQFF; cdr3_nt: TGTGCTAGCAGTTTAGGACTAGCGGGAAATGGTGAGCAGTTCTTC
v_call: TRBV7-9; d_call: TRBD2; j_call: TRBJ2-5; clone_size: -; cdr3_aa: CASSLSRLAGPTRQETQYF; cdr3_nt: TGTGCCAGCAGCCTTTCCAGACTAGCGGGACCAACACGTCAAGAGACCCAGTACTTC
v_call: TRBV9; d_call: -; j_call: TRBJ2-5; clone_size: -; cdr3_aa: CASSLTGNQETQYF; cdr3_nt: TGTGCCAGCAGCCTTACAGGGAACCAAGAGACCCAGTACTTC
v_call: TRBV4-3; d_call: -; j_call: TRBJ1-6; clone_size: few; cdr3_aa: CASSQSPDRIRYNSPLHF; cdr3_nt: TGCGCCAGCAGCCAATCTCCTGACAGGATACGCTATAATTCACCCCTCCACTTT
v_call: TRBV7-3; d_call: -; j_call: TRBJ2-5; clone_size: once; cdr3_aa: CASSLKGYRQETQYF; cdr3_nt: TGTGCCAGCAGCTTAAAGGGGTATCGGCAAGAGACCCAGTACTTC
v_call: TRBV15; d_call: -; j_call: TRBJ1-2; clone_size: -; cdr3_aa: CATSRPGYGYTF; cdr3_nt: TGTGCCACCAGCAGACCAGGTTATGGCTACACCTTC
v_call: TRBV15; d_call: -; j_call: TRBJ2-7; clone_size: -; cdr3_aa: CATSSGQPSYEQYF; cdr3_nt: TGTGCCACCAGCAGCGGACAGCCGTCCTACGAGCAGTACTTC
v_call: TRBV6-5; d_call: -; j_call: TRBJ1-5; clone_size: -; cdr3_aa: CASSYPNNQPQHF; cdr3_nt: TGTGCCAGCAGTTACCCCAACAATCAGCCCCAGCATTTT
v_call: TRBV5-4; d_call: -; j_call: TRBJ1-1; clone_size: -; cdr3_aa: CASSPDRILTEAFF; cdr3_nt: TGTGCCAGCAGCCCCGACAGAATTTTAACTGAAGCTTTCTTT
v_call: TRBV7-2; d_call: -; j_call: TRBJ1-2; clone_size: -; cdr3_aa: CASSPRGQNYGYTF; cdr3_nt: TGTGCCAGCAGCCCCCGCGGACAGAACTATGGCTACACCTTC
v_call: TRBV4-3; d_call: TRBD2; j_call: TRBJ2-3; clone_size: -; cdr3_aa: CASSQGAGGRTDTQYF; cdr3_nt: TGCGCCAGCAGCCAAGGAGCGGGAGGGAGAACAGATACGCAGTATTTT
v_call: TRBV27; d_call: -; j_call: TRBJ1-6; clone_size: -; cdr3_aa: CASSLSAFNYNSPLHF; cdr3_nt: TGTGCCAGCAGTTTATCGGCATTTAACTATAATTCACCCCTCCACTTT